These 15 T cell receptor beta chains came from one sample sequenced in a study of blood T cell repertoires in COVID-19. TCRdb keeps only in-frame clones here, not all; method: immunoSEQ multiplex PCR. The sample includes around 140,000 clones, 80% to 90% of them seen just once. Sequenced material: PBMCs or T cells enriched from blood (not recorded which). Every receptor here comes from a man aged 60 to 69 who had recovered from COVID-19.

The chain couples TRBV6-5 to TRBJ1-2; D gene unclear. There are 13 residues in the CDR3. The V gene's germline CDR1 is MNHEY and CDR2 SVGAGI. The germline V and J ends were trimmed by 6 bases and 4 bases, with 12 bases remaining between them. The CDR3 DNA reads as TGTGCCAGCAGCGCCGCCGCGGGCTATGGCTACACCTTC. Amino acids: CASSAAAGYGYTF.

This sequence joins TRBV10-1 and TRBJ1-1; D is unresolved. V shed 1 base and J shed 6 bases, with 12 bases lying between them. CDR3 length: 14 amino acids. CDR1 is WNHNN, CDR2 SYGVQD, per germline (reference sequence). The CDR3 sequence: CASSEFGGPAEAFF. The CDR3 nucleotides read TGCGCCAGCAGTGAGTTCGGCGGGCCTGCTGAAGCTTTCTTT.

The chain carries TRBV7-8 and TRBJ2-1, with 8 positions matching TRBD2. Germline V gene sequence: CDR1 SGHVS, CDR2 FQNEAQ. Losses at the gene ends were 5 bases for V and 7 bases for J; bases not matched to a gene: 10. The CDR3 consists of 15 residues. The CDR3: CASSAAGGPENEQFF. CDR3 DNA sequence: TGTGCCAGCAGCGCGGCGGGGGGCCCCGAGAATGAGCAGTTCTTC. Full variable domain (outside the CDR3, taken from reference TRBV7-8 and TRBJ2-1): GAGVSQSPRYKVAKRGQDVALRCDPISGHVSLFWYQQALGQGPEFLTYFQNEAQLDKSGLPSDRFFAERPEGSVSTLKIQRTQQEDSAVYLCASSAAGGPENEQFFGPGTRLTVL.

This chain joins TRBV9 and TRBJ1-3; 7 bases match TRBD1. In germline, CDR1 is SGDLS, CDR2 YYNGEE. CDR3 length: 15 amino acids. The junction had 4 bases not matched to a gene; V was cut back by 4 bases and J by 0 bases. CDR3 DNA sequence: TGTGCCAGCAGCCCACGGACAGGCTCTGGAAACACCATATATTTT. Protein sequence: CASSPRTGSGNTIYF.

The genes are TRBV10-3 and TRBJ1-2; a weak D match, TRBD1 (5 bases). CDR1 is ENHRY and CDR2 is SYGVKD in the germline V gene. V was clipped by 0 bases and J by 3 bases, with 8 bases between them. This CDR3 is 14 amino acids long. The chain's CDR3 is CAISESRGDYGYTF. CDR3 nucleotide sequence: TGTGCCATCAGTGAGTCCCGGGGGGACTATGGCTACACCTTC.

CDR3 region: CASRPGQGVPLHF. The DNA for the CDR3 is TGTGCCAGTAGGCCGGGACAGGGGGTGCCCCTCCACTTT. The V and J genes are TRBV19 and TRBJ1-6, with 11 nucleotides matching TRBD1. The CDR3 sequence is 13 residues long. The trim removed 6 bases at V and 13 bases at J, leaving 5 bases unmatched. Per the germline V gene, CDR1 is LNHDA and CDR2 is SQIVND (reference sequence).

This chain connects TRBV5-4 to TRBJ2-5; no definite D call. V lost 4 bases and J 5 bases, leaving 12 bases between the germline ends. Germline lookup yields CDR1 SGHNT and CDR2 YYREEE (reference sequence). CDR3 length equals 13 residues. CDR3: CASSPIPRETQYF. In DNA, the CDR3 is TGTGCCAGCAGCCCGATCCCTCGGGAGACCCAGTACTTC. The whole variable domain, remainder taken from reference TRBV5-4 and TRBJ2-5, is ETGVTQSPTHLIKTRGQQVTLRCSSQSGHNTVSWYQQALGQGPQFIFQYYREEENGRGNFPPRFSGLQFPNYSSELNVNALELDDSALYLCASSPIPRETQYFGPGTRLLVL.

The J gene is TRBJ1-5, the V gene TRBV2; D ambiguous. The CDR3 length is 12 residues. The germline gives CDR1 SNHLY, CDR2 FYNNEI. V lost 1 base, J lost 5 bases, and 3 bases lay in between. As DNA, the CDR3 is TGTGCCAGCAGTGAAGAGCATCAGCCCCAGCATTTT. It is translated as CASSEEHQPQHF. The full variable domain, in which reference TRBV2 and TRBJ1-5 provide the parts outside the CDR3, is EPEVTQTPSHQVTQMGQEVILRCVPISNHLYFYWYRQILGQKVEFLVSFYNNEISEKSEIFDDQFSVERPDGSNFTLKIRSTKLEDSAMYFCASSEEHQPQHFGDGTRLSIL.

The rearrangement links TRBV6-1 to TRBJ2-7; TRBD2 is a possible D gene (6 bases). The CDR3 runs to 16 residues. Trimming shortened V by 0 bases and J by 2 bases, and 14 bases separated the two germline ends. Germline CDR1 MNHNS, CDR2 SASEGT. CDR3 DNA: TGTGCCAGCAGTGAAGCGCTGGAGGGAGAAACCTACGAGCAGTACTTC. It yields the protein CASSEALEGETYEQYF.

The rearrangement links TRBV6-2 or TRBV6-3 to TRBJ2-7; 8 nucleotides agree with TRBD1. With V trimmed by 0 bases and J by 2 bases, 6 bases remained unmatched. This CDR3 has 16 residues. The germline gives CDR1 MNHEY, CDR2 SVGEGT. The CDR3 bases are TGTGCCAGCAGTTACTCTAGAGAGACAGGGGCCTACGAGCAGTACTTC. Translating gives CASSYSRETGAYEQYF.

The J gene is TRBJ2-1, the V gene TRBV6-5, with D maybe TRBD2 (6 bases). Trimming removed 0 bases at V and 5 bases at J, with 8 bases between. This CDR3 has 14 residues. The germline V gene encodes CDR1 MNHEY and CDR2 SVGAGI. The CDR3: CASSYSRLDNEQFF. CDR3 coding DNA: TGTGCCAGCAGTTACTCGCGACTAGACAATGAGCAGTTCTTC.

This chain joins TRBV30 and TRBJ1-6; weak D call: TRBD1 (5 bases). V shed 0 bases and J shed 14 bases, with 8 bases lying between them. Germline loops: CDR1 GTSNPN, CDR2 SVGIG (reference sequence). The CDR3 length is 11 residues. CDR3 in amino acids: CAWSVGGTLHF. The CDR3 nucleotides read TGTGCCTGGAGTGTGGGGGGGACCCTCCACTTT.

This chain uses TRBV10-2 with TRBJ1-1; D uncertain. The CDR3 is 14 residues long. Trimming removed 6 bases from V and 0 bases from J, with 11 bases in between. The germline V gene encodes CDR1 WSHSY and CDR2 SAAADI. CDR3 nucleotide sequence: TGCGCCAGCAGAATAGCTCCCATGAACACTGAAGCTTTCTTT. This gives the protein CASRIAPMNTEAFF.

V is TRBV19 and J is TRBJ2-3; D is unclear. Trimming removed 6 bases at V and 6 bases at J, with 7 bases between. Germline lookup yields CDR1 LNHDA and CDR2 SQIVND (reference sequence). The CDR3 covers 11 residues. The CDR3 coding sequence is TGTGCCAGTAGCAACCGGGATACGCAGTATTTT. It translates to CASSNRDTQYF.

The V call is TRBV5-4, the J call TRBJ2-7, with D tentatively TRBD2 (5 bases). The germline gives CDR1 SGHNT, CDR2 YYREEE (reference sequence). This CDR3 spans 15 amino acids. V was cut by 2 bases and J by 0 bases, with 12 bases left in between. The DNA of the CDR3 is TGTGCCAGCAGCTTACCAGGAGGAAGCTCCTACGAGCAGTACTTC. Its protein product is CASSLPGGSSYEQYF.